This T cell receptor beta chain comes out of a study of T cells in tuberculosis. The table came from immunoSEQ multiplex PCR; TCRdb's copy has only in-frame clones and leaves some out. The sample holds about 33,000 clones; 85% to 95% are singletons and the top ten take more than 6.5%. The V gene lost 5 bases and the J gene lost 8 bases, with 22 bases spanning the gap. The CDR3 is 16 amino acids. The V gene's germline CDR1 is SGHVS and CDR2 FNYEAQ. The TCR sequence derives from a donor aged 10-30 years with latent tuberculosis or without tuberculosis infection. Some clones in this sample may be carry-over from other donors' samples. Sequenced: PBMCs. This rearrangement joins TRBV7-6 to TRBJ2-1, with D uncertain. CDR3 sequence reads: CASSRISATVVDEQFF. The CDR3 DNA reads as TGTGCCAGCAGCCGAATTTCCGCTACGGTGGTGGATGAGCAGTTCTTC.